This TCR beta chain was recovered during a study of T cells after yellow fever vaccination (dated 2019 in TCRdb). As for the study more broadly: The SMART-Seq v4 Ultra Low Input RNA kit was used to prepare libraries from fractions with low cell numbers. To follow T-cell clones before and after both primary and booster YFV17D yellow fever vaccination, bulk TCR alpha and beta repertoires underwent longitudinal sequencing. Two healthy male donors, one aged 18 to 30 and one aged 30 to 40 years, made up the cohort. Bulk PBMC replicates and cell subsets were isolated from blood drawn at multiple timepoints before and after both primary and secondary immunization.

Overall study results and their limits: Only a couple of donors were included in the study, so the extent to which the findings can be generalized is limited. The secondary T-cell response was weaker than the primary response but faster, peaking on day 5 instead of day 15. After the booster, most of the clones that had expanded following primary vaccination were detected again (96% of CD4 and roughly nine tenths of CD8), which suggests that memory was broadly maintained. A small fraction of clonotypes appeared in both the CD4 and CD8 compartments, likely as a result of convergent recombination. FACS-sorted repertoires could contain abundant contaminating clonotypes from the bulk population, so computational filtering was required.

The V end loses 3 bases and the J end loses 6 bases, and a stretch of 12 bases separates them. The cysteine opens and the phenylalanine closes a CDR3 of 13 amino acids. Of all the DNA, just the CDR3 is kept, 39 bases in frame from base 1. The germline V gene supplies CDR1 SGHTA and CDR2 FQGNSA. TCRdb names Illumina NovaSeq 6000 as the instrument used. TCR cDNA was made using 5'RACE template switching, a step that added a universal primer site and unique molecular identifiers. cDNA synthesis was primed from both the TCR alpha and TCR beta constant segments. Library amplification involved two PCR steps, and the second step added sample barcodes and sequencing adapters. Sequencing of libraries was done on Illumina HiSeq 2500 (2x100 bp) or NovaSeq (2x150 bp). The published analysis was carried out like this. MIGEC was used to demultiplex reads and collapse the reads into UMI consensus sequences, and MiXCR was used for V(D)J alignment. Clonotypes responding to the vaccine were identified with edgeR on replicate PBMC samples, with the criteria of FDR below 0.01 and a log2 fold change above 5 up to day 15. Each bulk clonotype was labeled CD4 or CD8 based on which sequenced repertoire, CD4 or CD8, contained the clonotype at higher abundance. In TCRdb, the public reads were trimmed at Q25 with fastp and aligned with MiXCR, with productive beta chains retained. CDR3 protein duplicates are merged, each entry listing the most common genes and DNA. The V and J calls were not made by the authors but by TCRdb's processing. This sample has about 340,000 distinct CDR3 sequences in its table, and approximately 4% of those were observed once. Roughly 26% of the sample comes from the top ten.

The sample's treatment or condition label, decoded: live attenuated yellow fever vaccine strain. At every blood-draw timepoint, two biological replicates of bulk PBMCs were collected. A standard Ficoll-Paque protocol was used to isolate PBMCs from peripheral blood. RNA was extracted with TriZol from bulk PBMCs, CD4 and CD8 fractions, and dextramer-positive and dextramer-negative fractions. The table lists this clonotype with many counts. What this receptor recognizes is not known. No quality values exist for individual bases; no much larger clone is one base distant. The chain couples TRBV7-2 to TRBJ2-7; TRBD2 is a weak D gene call, 6 bases matching. This clonotype was obtained from a man aged 18-30 years who received the YFV17D yellow fever vaccine. Material: PBMCs, obtained 5 days after the yellow fever booster vaccination. In nucleotide form, the sequence is TGTGCCAGCAGCTTCTTAGCGGCGGGCGAGCAGTACTTC. This sequence encodes CASSFLAAGEQYF.